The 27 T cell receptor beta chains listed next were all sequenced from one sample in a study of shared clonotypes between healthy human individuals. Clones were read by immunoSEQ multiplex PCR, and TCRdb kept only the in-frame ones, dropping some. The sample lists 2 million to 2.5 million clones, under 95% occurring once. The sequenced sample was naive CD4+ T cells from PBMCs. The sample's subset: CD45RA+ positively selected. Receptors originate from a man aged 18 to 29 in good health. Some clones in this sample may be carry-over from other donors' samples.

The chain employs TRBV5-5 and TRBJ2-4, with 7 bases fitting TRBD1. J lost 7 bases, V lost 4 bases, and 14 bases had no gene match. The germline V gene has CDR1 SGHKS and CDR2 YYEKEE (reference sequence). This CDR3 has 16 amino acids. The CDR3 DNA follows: TGTGCCAGCAGCCCTAGTACCGGGACAGAGGGGAACATTCAGTACTTC. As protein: CASSPSTGTEGNIQYF.

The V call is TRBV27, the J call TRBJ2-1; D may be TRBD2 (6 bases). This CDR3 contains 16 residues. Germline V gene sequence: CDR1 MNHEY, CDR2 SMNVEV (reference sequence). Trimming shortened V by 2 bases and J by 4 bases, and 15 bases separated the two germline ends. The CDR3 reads CASSLRLGALYNEQFF. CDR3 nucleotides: TGTGCCAGCAGTTTACGACTAGGCGCTTTGTACAATGAGCAGTTCTTC.

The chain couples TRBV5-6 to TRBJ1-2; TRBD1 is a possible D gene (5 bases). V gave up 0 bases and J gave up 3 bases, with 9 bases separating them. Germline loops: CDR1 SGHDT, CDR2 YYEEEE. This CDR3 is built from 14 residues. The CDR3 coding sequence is TGTGCCAGCAGCTTGGACAGGCCTTACTATGGCTACACCTTC. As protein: CASSLDRPYYGYTF.

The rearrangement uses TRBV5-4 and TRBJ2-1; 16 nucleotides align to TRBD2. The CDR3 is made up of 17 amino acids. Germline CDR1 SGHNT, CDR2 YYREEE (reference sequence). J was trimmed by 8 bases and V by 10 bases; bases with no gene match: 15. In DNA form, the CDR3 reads TGTGCCGCCAGCTTGGGGACTAGCGGGAGGGCCTGGGATGAGCAGTTCTTC. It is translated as CAASLGTSGRAWDEQFF. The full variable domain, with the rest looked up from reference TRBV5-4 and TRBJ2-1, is ETGVTQSPTHLIKTRGQQVTLRCSSQSGHNTVSWYQQALGQGPQFIFQYYREEENGRGNFPPRFSGLQFPNYSSELNVNALELDDSALYLCAASLGTSGRAWDEQFFGPGTRLTVL.

This CDR3 reads CASSLRAGGGYEQYF. The CDR3 coding sequence is TGCGCCAGCAGCTTGAGGGCGGGAGGTGGGTACGAGCAGTACTTC. This rearrangement joins TRBV5-1 to TRBJ2-7; TRBD2 matches 8 bases. The CDR3 consists of 15 residues. V lost 1 base to trimming and J lost 4 bases; unmatched junction nucleotides: 7. In germline, CDR1 is SGHRS, CDR2 YFSETQ.

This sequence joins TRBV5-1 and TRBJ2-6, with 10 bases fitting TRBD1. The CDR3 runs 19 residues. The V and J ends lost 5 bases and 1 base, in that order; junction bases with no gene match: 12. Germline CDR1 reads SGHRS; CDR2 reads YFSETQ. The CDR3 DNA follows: TGCGCCAGCAGAACGTTCGGACAGGGGGGTGGTTCTGGGGCCAACGTCCTGACTTTC. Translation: CASRTFGQGGGSGANVLTF.

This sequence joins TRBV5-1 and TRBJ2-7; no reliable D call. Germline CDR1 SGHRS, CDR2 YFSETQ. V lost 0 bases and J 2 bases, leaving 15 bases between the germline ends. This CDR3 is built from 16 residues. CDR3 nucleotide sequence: TGCGCCAGCAGCTTGGCACATATAGACGAGACCTACGAGCAGTACTTC. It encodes CASSLAHIDETYEQYF.

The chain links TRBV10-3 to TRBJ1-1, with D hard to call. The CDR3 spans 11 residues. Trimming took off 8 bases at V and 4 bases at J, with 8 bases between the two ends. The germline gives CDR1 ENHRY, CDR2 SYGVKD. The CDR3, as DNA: TGTGCCATCCGGACCCTCACTGAAGCTTTCTTT. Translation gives CAIRTLTEAFF.

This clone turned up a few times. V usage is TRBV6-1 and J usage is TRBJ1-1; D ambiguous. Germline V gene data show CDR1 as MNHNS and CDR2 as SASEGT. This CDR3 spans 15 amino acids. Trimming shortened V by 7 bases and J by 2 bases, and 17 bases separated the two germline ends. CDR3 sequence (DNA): TGTGCCAGCAACCCATATCATGGTCGAAACACTGAAGCTTTCTTT. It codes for CASNPYHGRNTEAFF.

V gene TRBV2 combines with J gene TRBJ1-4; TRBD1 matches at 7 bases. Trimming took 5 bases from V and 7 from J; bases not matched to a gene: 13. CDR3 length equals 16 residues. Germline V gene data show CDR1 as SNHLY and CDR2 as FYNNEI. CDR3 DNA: TGTGCCAGCAGTTGGCTTGACAGGGCCGGGGGTGAAAAACTGTTTTTT. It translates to CASSWLDRAGGEKLFF.

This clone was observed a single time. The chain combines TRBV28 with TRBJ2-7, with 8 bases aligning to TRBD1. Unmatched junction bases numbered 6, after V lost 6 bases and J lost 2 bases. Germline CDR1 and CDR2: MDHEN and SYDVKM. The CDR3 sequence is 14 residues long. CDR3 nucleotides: TGTGCCAGCAGAAGACGACAGGGGACCTACGAGCAGTACTTC. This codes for CASRRRQGTYEQYF.

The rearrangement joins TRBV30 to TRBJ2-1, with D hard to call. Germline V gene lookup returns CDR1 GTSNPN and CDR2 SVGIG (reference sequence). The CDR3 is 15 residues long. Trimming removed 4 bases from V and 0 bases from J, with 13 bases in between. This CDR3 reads CAWTGGYYSYNEQFF. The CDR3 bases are TGTGCCTGGACGGGCGGCTACTACTCCTACAATGAGCAGTTCTTC.

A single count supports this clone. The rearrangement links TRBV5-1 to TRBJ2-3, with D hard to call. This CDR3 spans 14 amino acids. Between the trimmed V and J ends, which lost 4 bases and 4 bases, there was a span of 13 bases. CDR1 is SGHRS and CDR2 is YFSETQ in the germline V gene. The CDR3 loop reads CASSPEPPADTQYF. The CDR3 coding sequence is TGCGCCAGCAGCCCAGAACCTCCGGCAGATACGCAGTATTTT.

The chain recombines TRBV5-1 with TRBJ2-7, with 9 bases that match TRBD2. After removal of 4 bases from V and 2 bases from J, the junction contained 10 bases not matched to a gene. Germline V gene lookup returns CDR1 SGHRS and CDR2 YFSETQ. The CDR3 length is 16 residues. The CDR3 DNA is TGCGCCAGCAGCCCAGGGAGCGGGAGGTACCCCTACGAGCAGTACTTC. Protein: CASSPGSGRYPYEQYF. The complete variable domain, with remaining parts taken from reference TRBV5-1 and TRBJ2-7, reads KAGVTQTPRYLIKTRGQQVTLSCSPISGHRSVSWYQQTPGQGLQFLFEYFSETQRNKGNFPGRFSGRQFSNSRSEMNVSTLELGDSALYLCASSPGSGRYPYEQYFGPGTRLTVT.

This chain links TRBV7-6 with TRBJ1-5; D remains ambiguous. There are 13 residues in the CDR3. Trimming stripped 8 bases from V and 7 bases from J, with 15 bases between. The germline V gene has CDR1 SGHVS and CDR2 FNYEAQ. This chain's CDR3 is CASSAKVGQPQHF. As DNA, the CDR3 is TGTGCCAGCTCCGCGAAGGTGGGACAGCCCCAGCATTTT.

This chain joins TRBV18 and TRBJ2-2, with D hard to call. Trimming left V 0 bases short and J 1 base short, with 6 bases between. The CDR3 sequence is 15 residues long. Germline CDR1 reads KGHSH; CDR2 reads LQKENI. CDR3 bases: TGTGCCAGCTCACCACCGAACGGGAACACCGGGGAGCTGTTTTTT. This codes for CASSPPNGNTGELFF.

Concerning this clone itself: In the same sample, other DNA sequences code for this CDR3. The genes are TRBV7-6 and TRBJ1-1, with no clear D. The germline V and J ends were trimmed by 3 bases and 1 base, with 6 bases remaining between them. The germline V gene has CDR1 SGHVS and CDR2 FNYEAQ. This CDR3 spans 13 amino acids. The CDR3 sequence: CASSFRANTEAFF. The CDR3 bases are TGTGCCAGCAGCTTCCGAGCGAACACTGAAGCTTTCTTT.

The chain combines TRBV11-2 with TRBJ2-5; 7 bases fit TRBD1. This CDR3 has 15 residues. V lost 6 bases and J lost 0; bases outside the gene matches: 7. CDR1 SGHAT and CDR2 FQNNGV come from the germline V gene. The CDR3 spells CASSPGQKYQETQYF. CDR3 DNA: TGTGCCAGCAGTCCGGGACAGAAGTACCAAGAGACCCAGTACTTC. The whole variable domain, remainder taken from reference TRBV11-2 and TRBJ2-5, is EAGVAQSPRYKIIEKRQSVAFWCNPISGHATLYWYQQILGQGPKLLIQFQNNGVVDDSQLPKDRFSAERLKGVDSTLKIQPAKLEDSAVYLCASSPGQKYQETQYFGPGTRLLVL.

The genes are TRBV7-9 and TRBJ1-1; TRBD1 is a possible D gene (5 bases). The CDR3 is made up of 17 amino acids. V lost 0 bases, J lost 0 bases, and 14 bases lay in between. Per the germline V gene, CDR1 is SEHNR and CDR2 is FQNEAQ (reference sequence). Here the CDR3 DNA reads TGTGCCAGCAGCTTAGCGCCTCCAGGGTACATGAACACTGAAGCTTTCTTT. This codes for CASSLAPPGYMNTEAFF.

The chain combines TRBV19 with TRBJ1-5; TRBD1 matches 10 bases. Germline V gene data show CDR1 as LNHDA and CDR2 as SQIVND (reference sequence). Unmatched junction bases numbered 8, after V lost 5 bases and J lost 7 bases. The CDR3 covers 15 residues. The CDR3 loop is CASSATGGRAQPQHF. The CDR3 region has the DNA TGTGCCAGTAGTGCGACAGGGGGCAGGGCCCAGCCCCAGCATTTT.

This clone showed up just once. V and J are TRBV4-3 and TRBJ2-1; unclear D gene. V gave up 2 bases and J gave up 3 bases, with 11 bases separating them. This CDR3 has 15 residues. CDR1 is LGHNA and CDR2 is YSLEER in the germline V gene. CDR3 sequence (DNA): TGCGCCAGCAGCCAATCACGGATTAGCTACAATGAGCAGTTCTTC. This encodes CASSQSRISYNEQFF.

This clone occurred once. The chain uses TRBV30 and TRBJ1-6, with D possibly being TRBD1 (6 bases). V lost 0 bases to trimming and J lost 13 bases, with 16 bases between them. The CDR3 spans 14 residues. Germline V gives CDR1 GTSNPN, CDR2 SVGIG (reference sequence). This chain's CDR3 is CAWSVTGGDLPLHF. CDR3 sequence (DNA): TGTGCCTGGAGTGTAACTGGGGGCGACCTTCCCCTCCACTTT.

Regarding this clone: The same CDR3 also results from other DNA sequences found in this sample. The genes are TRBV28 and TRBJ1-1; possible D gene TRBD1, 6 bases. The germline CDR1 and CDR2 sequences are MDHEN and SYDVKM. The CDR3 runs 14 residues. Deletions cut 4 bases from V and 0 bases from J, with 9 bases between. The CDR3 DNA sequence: TGTGCCAGCAGTTCGGGGGGCTTGAACACTGAAGCTTTCTTT. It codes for CASSSGGLNTEAFF.

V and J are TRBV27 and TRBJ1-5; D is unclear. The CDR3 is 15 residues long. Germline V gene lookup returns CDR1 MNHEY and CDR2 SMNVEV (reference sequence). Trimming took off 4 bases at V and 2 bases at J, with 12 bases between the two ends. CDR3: CASSSSTVGNQPQHF. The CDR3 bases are TGTGCCAGCAGTTCCTCCACCGTGGGCAATCAGCCCCAGCATTTT.

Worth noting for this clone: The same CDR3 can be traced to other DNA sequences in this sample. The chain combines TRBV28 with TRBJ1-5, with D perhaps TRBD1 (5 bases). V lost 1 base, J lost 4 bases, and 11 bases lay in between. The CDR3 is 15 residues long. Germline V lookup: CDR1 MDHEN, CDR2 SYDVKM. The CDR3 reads CASSLYSRGNQPQHF. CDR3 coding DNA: TGTGCCAGCAGTTTATATTCTCGGGGGAATCAGCCCCAGCATTTT. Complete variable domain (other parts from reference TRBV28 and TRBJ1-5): DVKVTQSSRYLVKRTGEKVFLECVQDMDHENMFWYRQDPGLGLRLIYFSYDVKMKEKGDIPEGYSVSREKKERFSLILESASTNQTSMYLCASSLYSRGNQPQHFGDGTRLSIL.

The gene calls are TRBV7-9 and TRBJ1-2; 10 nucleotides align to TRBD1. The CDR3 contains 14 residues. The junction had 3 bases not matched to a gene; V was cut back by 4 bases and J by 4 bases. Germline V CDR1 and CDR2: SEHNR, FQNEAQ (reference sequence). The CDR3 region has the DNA TGTGCCAGCAGCTCAAGGGACAGGGGCTATGGCTACACCTTC. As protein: CASSSRDRGYGYTF.

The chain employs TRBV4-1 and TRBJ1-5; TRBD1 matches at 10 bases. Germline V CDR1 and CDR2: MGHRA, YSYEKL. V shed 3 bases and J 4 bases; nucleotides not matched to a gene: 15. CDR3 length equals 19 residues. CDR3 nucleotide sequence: TGCGCCAGCAGCCAGCGGGACAGGGGTGAAGCGGGGGGTAATCAGCCCCAGCATTTT. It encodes CASSQRDRGEAGGNQPQHF.